This T cell receptor (beta chain) was captured in a study of CD8+ T cells in alopecia areata. With 9 bases removed from V and 1 base from J, the gap between germline ends came to 13 bases. Germline CDR1 MNHEY, CDR2 SVGAGI. This CDR3 contains 14 residues. As to this clone: Its cognate antigen is unknown.

Study-level points and caveats: Compared with mice, patients displayed less clear TCR sharing, possibly for HLA-related reasons. Sequencing of scalp tissue also captures the resident alphabeta T cells of normal skin. For lesional scalp, especially alopecia totalis/universalis, clonality was higher than in normal scalp.

After isolation, RNA underwent reverse transcription to generate cDNA as the sequencing template. The protocol was immunoSEQ multiplex PCR, while the TCRdb copy is restricted to in-frame clones and leaves out a portion. The top ten clones hold about 20% of a sample with 100,000 to 120,000 clones, 55% to 75% of them seen once. Using a FACSAria, the CD4+ and CD8+ T cells were sorted from the PBMCs. This TCR was recovered from a human donor in good health. The sequenced material came from CD8+ T cells sorted from blood. The V call is TRBV6-5, the J call TRBJ1-5, with D possibly being TRBD1 (5 bases). The CDR3 DNA reads as TGTGCCAGTCCGTCGACAGACAGCAATCAGCCCCAGCATTTT. Its protein product is CASPSTDSNQPQHF.